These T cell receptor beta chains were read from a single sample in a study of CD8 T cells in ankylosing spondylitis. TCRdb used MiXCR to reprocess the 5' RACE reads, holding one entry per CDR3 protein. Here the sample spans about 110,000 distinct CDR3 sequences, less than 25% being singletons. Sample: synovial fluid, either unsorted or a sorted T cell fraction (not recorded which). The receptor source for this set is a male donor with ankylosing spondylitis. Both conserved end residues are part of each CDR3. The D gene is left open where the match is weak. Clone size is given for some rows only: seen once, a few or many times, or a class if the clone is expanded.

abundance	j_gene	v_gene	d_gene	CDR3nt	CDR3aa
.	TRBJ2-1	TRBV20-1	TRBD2	TGCAGTGCTAGGTCTAGCGGGCATGTGAATGAGCAGTTCTTC	CSARSSGHVNEQFF
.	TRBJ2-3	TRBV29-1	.	TGCAGCGTTGCCCAGCCCGCGGTAGATACGCAGTATTTT	CSVAQPAVDTQYF
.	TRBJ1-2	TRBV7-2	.	TGTGCCAGCAGTTCGCCCATTAGGGATGGCTACACCTTC	CASSSPIRDGYTF
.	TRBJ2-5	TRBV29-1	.	TGCAGCGTTCGGGGCCCACAAGAGACCCAGTACTTC	CSVRGPQETQYF
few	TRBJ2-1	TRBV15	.	TGTGCCACCAGCACGAGGGGTGACAATGAGCAGTTCTTC	CATSTRGDNEQFF
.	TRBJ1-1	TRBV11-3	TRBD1	TGTGCCAGCAGCCCCCAGGGGGGGGCGGGTACTGAAGCTTTCTTT	CASSPQGGAGTEAFF
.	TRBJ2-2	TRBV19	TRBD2	TGTGCCAGTAGTATGGGGACTAGCAGATTGAACACCGGGGAGCTGTTTTTT	CASSMGTSRLNTGELFF
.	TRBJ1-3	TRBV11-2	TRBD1	TGTGCCAGCAGCTTAGGAGGACAGGGAGAGCCTCTCTCTGGAAACACCATATATTTT	CASSLGGQGEPLSGNTIYF
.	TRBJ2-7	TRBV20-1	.	TGCAGTGCCGGGACACACTCCTACGAGCAGTACTTC	CSAGTHSYEQYF
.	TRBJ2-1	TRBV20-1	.	TGCAGTGCTATCGTGGACCAATATTACAATGAGCAGTTCTTC	CSAIVDQYYNEQFF
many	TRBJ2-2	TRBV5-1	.	TGCGCCAGCAGTCCTGACACCTCCCCCGGGGAGCTGTTTTTT	CASSPDTSPGELFF
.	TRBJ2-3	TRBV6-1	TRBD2	TGTGCCAGCAGTGAAGGAGGGAGGGACACAGATACGCAGTATTTT	CASSEGGRDTDTQYF
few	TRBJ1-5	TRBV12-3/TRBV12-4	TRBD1	TGTGCCAGCAGGGCGTCAGGGGGCGAGTTGCCCCAGCATTTT	CASRASGGELPQHF
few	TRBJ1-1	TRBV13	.	TGTGCCAGCAGCCACGAGGGGATCACCACTGAAGCTTTCTTT	CASSHEGITTEAFF
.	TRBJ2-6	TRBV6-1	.	TGTGCCAGCAGTGTTATAGGTTCTGGGGCCAACGTCCTGACTTTC	CASSVIGSGANVLTF
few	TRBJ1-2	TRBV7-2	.	TGTGCCAGCACCTCCACGGGGGCTAACTATGGCTACACCTTC	CASTSTGANYGYTF
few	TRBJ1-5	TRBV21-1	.	TGTGCCAGCAGCAAAGCAGTGGACAGGGTCAGACAGCCCCAGCATTTT	CASSKAVDRVRQPQHF
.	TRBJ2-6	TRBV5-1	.	TGCGCCAGCAGCTCAATTACAGGGGCCAACGTCCTGACTTTC	CASSSITGANVLTF
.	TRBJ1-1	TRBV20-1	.	TGCAGTGCTAAATACGGGACACTCCCTGAAGCTTTCTTT	CSAKYGTLPEAFF
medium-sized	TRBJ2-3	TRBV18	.	TGTGCCAGCTCACCACAGGAGAGGGGCACAGATACGCAGTATTTT	CASSPQERGTDTQYF
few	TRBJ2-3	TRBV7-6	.	TGTGCCAGCAGCCAGCAGGGGCCTCCTAGCACAGATACGCAGTATTTT	CASSQQGPPSTDTQYF
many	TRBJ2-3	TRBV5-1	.	TGCGCCAGCAGCTTGGTAGGGGCGACAGATACGCAGTATTTT	CASSLVGATDTQYF
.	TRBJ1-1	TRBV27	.	TGTGCCAGCAGTTTAGGGATATCAACTGAAGCTTTCTTT	CASSLGISTEAFF
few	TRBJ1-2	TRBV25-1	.	TGTGCCAGCAGTGAACCCTCGTCCCATGGCTACACCTTC	CASSEPSSHGYTF
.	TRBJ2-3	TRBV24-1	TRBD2	TGTGCCACCAGTGAGGGCTTGGCGGGAGGGCCGTTAGATACGCAGTATTTT	CATSEGLAGGPLDTQYF
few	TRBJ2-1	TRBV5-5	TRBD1	TGTGCCAGCAGCCAGGGACAGGCCCTATACAATGAGCAGTTCTTC	CASSQGQALYNEQFF
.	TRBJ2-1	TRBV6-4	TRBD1	TGTGCCAGCAGTGACAACAGGGGAAATGAGCAGTTCTTC	CASSDNRGNEQFF
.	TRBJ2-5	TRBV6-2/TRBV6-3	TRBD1	TGTGCCAGCACTCGACAGGGAGAAGAGACCCAGTACTTC	CASTRQGEETQYF
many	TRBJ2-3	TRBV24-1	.	TGTGCCACCAGTGGTTGGCGAGAGGGCACAGATACGCAGTATTTT	CATSGWREGTDTQYF
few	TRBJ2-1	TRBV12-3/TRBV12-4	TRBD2	TGTGCCAGCAGTTTAAGCGGGAGAGGTTACAATGAGCAGTTCTTC	CASSLSGRGYNEQFF
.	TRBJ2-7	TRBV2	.	TGTGCCAGCAGGGGGGATGTATACGAGCAGTACTTC	CASRGDVYEQYF
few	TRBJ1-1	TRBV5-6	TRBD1	TGTGCCAGCAGGTCTGGCCAGGGGGCTCCACTCTACAACATGAACACTGAAGCTTTCTTT	CASRSGQGAPLYNMNTEAFF
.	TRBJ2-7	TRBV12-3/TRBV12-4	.	TGTGCCAGCAGCCGTGCCGGGGTCCCCTACGAGCAGTACTTC	CASSRAGVPYEQYF
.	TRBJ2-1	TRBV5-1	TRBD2	TGCGCCAGCAGCTCCGGGACTAGCGGGAGGCGCTACAATGAGCAGTTCTTC	CASSSGTSGRRYNEQFF
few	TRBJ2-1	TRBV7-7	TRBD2	TGTGCCAGCAGCCCCGGGGTAGCGGGAGGCAATGAGCAGTTCTTC	CASSPGVAGGNEQFF
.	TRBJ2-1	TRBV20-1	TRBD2	TGCAGTGCTAGCGTACTAGCGGGAGGCCACAATGAGCAGTTCTTC	CSASVLAGGHNEQFF
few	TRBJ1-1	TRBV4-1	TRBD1	TGCGCCAGCAGCCGGACAGGGAACACTGAAGCTTTCTTT	CASSRTGNTEAFF
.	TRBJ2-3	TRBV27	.	TGTGCCAGCAGTATGGACTGGACAGATACGCAGTATTTT	CASSMDWTDTQYF
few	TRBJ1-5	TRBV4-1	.	TGCGCCAGCAGCCAAGAAAACAGCCGGAACAATCAGCCCCAGCATTTT	CASSQENSRNNQPQHF
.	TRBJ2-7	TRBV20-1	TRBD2	TGCAGTGCTAGTAAGACTAGCGGCTACGAGCAGTACTTC	CSASKTSGYEQYF
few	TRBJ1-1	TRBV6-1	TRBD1	TGTGCCAGCAGGAAAACCTATGGACAGGCAGAGAGGGAAGCTTTCTTT	CASRKTYGQAEREAFF
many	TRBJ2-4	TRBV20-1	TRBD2	TGCAGTGCTAGAGATGTACTAGCGGTAAACATTCAGTACTTC	CSARDVLAVNIQYF
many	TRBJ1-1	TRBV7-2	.	TGTGCCAGCAGCTTCAGGGGCGGGACTGAAGCTTTCTTT	CASSFRGGTEAFF
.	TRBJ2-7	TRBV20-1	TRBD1	TGCAGTGCCCCGCTTGGGGACAGGGTCTCCTACGAGCAGTACTTC	CSAPLGDRVSYEQYF
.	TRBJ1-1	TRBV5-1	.	TGCGCCAGCAGCTTGAACGGAATAGGCACTGAAGCTTTCTTT	CASSLNGIGTEAFF
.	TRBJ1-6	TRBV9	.	TGTGCCAGCAGCCTAGAACAGGAATCACCCCTCCACTTT	CASSLEQESPLHF
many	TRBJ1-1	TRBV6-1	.	TGTGCCAGCAGAAAAAAGGAGGCGAACACTGAAGCTTTCTTT	CASRKKEANTEAFF
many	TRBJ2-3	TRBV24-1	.	TGTGCCACCAGTGATGGATCCCCCCCAGATACGCAGTATTTT	CATSDGSPPDTQYF
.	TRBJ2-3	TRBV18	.	TGTGCCAGCTCACCAACCCCTAGCGCTCTAGATACGCAGTATTTT	CASSPTPSALDTQYF
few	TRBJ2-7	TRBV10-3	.	TGTGCCATCAGTGAGTCGAGGGAATCGGTCGAGCAGTACTTC	CAISESRESVEQYF